The next 30 T cell receptor beta chains were all read from a single sample in a study of cytomegalovirus exposure and HLA in healthy donors. In the PCR, 60 Vbeta and 13 Jbeta primers were used. Produced via immunoSEQ multiplex PCR; TCRdb's table is partial and in-frame only. The table lists over 100,000 clones, about 70% of them singletons. The sequencing input was PBMCs. The receptors come from a man aged 25 to 45 in good health and CMV-seropositive.

V and J are TRBV6-5 and TRBJ2-7; TRBD2 might be the D (5 bases). V lost 1 base to trimming and J lost 5 bases, with 12 bases between them. This CDR3 has 14 residues. Germline CDR1 reads MNHEY; CDR2 reads SVGAGI. CDR3 sequence reads: CASSYFEGTNEQYF. CDR3 sequence (DNA): TGTGCCAGCAGTTACTTTGAGGGAACTAACGAGCAGTACTTC.

This clone was observed many times. The chain couples TRBV6-1 to TRBJ2-7, with D perhaps matching TRBD1 (6 bases). The CDR3 contains 15 residues. Trimming took 4 bases from V and 0 from J, leaving 13 bases between them. Germline-derived CDR1 and CDR2 are MNHNS and SASEGT. The CDR3 region has the DNA TGTGCCAGCAGTGCAGGGGCGGCGTCCTCCTACGAGCAGTACTTC. Its translation: CASSAGAASSYEQYF.

This chain joins TRBV2 and TRBJ1-5; TRBD1 is a possible D gene (5 bases). The V gene's germline CDR1 is SNHLY and CDR2 FYNNEI. Trimming pared 8 bases from V and 4 bases from J, leaving 12 bases between. The CDR3 runs 13 residues. The CDR3 coding sequence is TGTGCCAGCGCGGGGCAGAGAAATCAGCCCCAGCATTTT. It specifies CASAGQRNQPQHF.

This clone has only a few counts. The chain carries TRBV5-1 and TRBJ1-4; D remains ambiguous. The CDR3 sequence is 14 residues long. In germline, CDR1 is SGHRS, CDR2 YFSETQ. Trimming took off 2 bases at V and 6 bases at J, with 11 bases between the two ends. The CDR3 reads CASSLREGDEKLFF. Here the CDR3 DNA reads TGCGCCAGCAGCTTAAGGGAGGGCGATGAAAAACTGTTTTTT.

V usage is TRBV19 and J usage is TRBJ2-1; tentative D call: TRBD2 (6 bases). CDR3 length equals 16 residues. Deletions cut 7 bases from V and 3 bases from J, with 19 bases between. The V gene's germline CDR1 is LNHDA and CDR2 SQIVND (reference sequence). Here the CDR3 reads CASTPVPGVGYNEQFF. The CDR3 nucleotides read TGTGCCAGTACCCCTGTGCCGGGGGTGGGCTACAATGAGCAGTTCTTC.

The chain is built from TRBV7-9 and TRBJ1-2; a weak D match, TRBD1 (5 bases). This CDR3 has 13 amino acids. CDR1 is SEHNR, CDR2 FQNEAQ, per germline (reference sequence). Trimming left V 5 bases short and J 8 bases short, with 15 bases between. The CDR3 nucleotides are TGTGCCAGCAGCAAAGGAGGGGTGGAAGGCTACACCTTC. Translation: CASSKGGVEGYTF.

The chain recombines TRBV28 with TRBJ2-2, with D perhaps matching TRBD1 (6 bases). Germline V gene lookup returns CDR1 MDHEN and CDR2 SYDVKM. The CDR3 has 16 amino acids. The V and J ends lost 3 bases and 5 bases respectively, with 16 bases between them. CDR3 sequence: CASSFPTRGSTGELFF. For the CDR3, the DNA is TGTGCCAGCAGTTTCCCCACCAGGGGCTCAACCGGGGAGCTGTTTTTT.

This chain joins TRBV19 and TRBJ1-3, with D hard to call. Germline CDR1 and CDR2: LNHDA and SQIVND (reference sequence). V shed 3 bases and J shed 0 bases, with 9 bases lying between them. CDR3 length: 15 amino acids. CDR3 protein: CASSMAGGSGNTIYF. The CDR3 DNA is TGTGCCAGTAGTATGGCCGGCGGCTCTGGAAACACCATATATTTT.

This chain links TRBV19 with TRBJ1-1; D is unclear. CDR3 length equals 14 residues. Trimming took off 4 bases at V and 0 bases at J, with 9 bases between the two ends. Germline CDR1 LNHDA, CDR2 SQIVND (reference sequence). The CDR3 sequence: CASSTTHMNTEAFF. The CDR3 coding sequence is TGTGCCAGTAGTACCACTCATATGAACACTGAAGCTTTCTTT.

The chain couples TRBV11-2 to TRBJ2-5; TRBD2 is a possible D gene (6 bases). The CDR3 is 15 residues long. Germline CDR1 SGHAT, CDR2 FQNNGV. V lost 3 bases, J lost 5 bases, and 16 bases lay in between. CDR3 loop: CASSFGGTGGETQYF. CDR3 coding DNA: TGTGCCAGCAGCTTCGGAGGGACCGGCGGCGAGACCCAGTACTTC.

The chain employs TRBV5-1 and TRBJ2-5; perhaps TRBD1 as D (7 bases). The J call is in doubt because the DNA end fits TRBJ2-7 better. CDR1 and CDR2 (germline): SGHRS, YFSETQ. The CDR3 sequence is 16 residues long. The DNA of the CDR3 is TGCGCCAGCAGCTTGGGGCGGGACAGCTTTTCCTACGAGCAGTACTTC. Amino acid sequence: CASSLGRDSFSYEQYF.

The rearrangement links TRBV27 to TRBJ1-6; no clear D. The CDR3 is 14 residues long. From germline, CDR1 is MNHEY and CDR2 SMNVEV (reference sequence). Trimming removed 2 bases from V and 7 bases from J, with 9 bases in between. CDR3 loop: CASSLAGTNSPLHF. In DNA, the CDR3 is TGTGCCAGCAGTTTAGCTGGTACAAATTCACCCCTCCACTTT.

The J gene is TRBJ1-6, the V gene TRBV7-8, with 7 bases identical to TRBD1. This CDR3 comprises 14 residues. Germline V gene data show CDR1 as SGHVS and CDR2 as FQNEAQ. V was pared by 5 bases and J by 10 bases, with 8 bases of the junction left unmatched. CDR3 nucleotides: TGTGCCAGCAGCGAACGACAGGGACAATCACCCCTCCACTTT. Protein product: CASSERQGQSPLHF.

The CDR3 DNA is TGTGCCAGCAGCTGGCGGTCCTCCTACGAGCAGTACTTC. Protein: CASSWRSSYEQYF. The rearrangement uses TRBV7-2 and TRBJ2-7; the D is unclear. Germline values: CDR1 SGHTA, CDR2 FQGNSA. The CDR3 is 13 amino acids. V was clipped by 4 bases and J by 0 bases, with 7 bases between them.

This chain uses TRBV7-2 with TRBJ2-1; D perhaps matches TRBD2 (6 bases). CDR1 is SGHTA, CDR2 FQGNSA, per germline. Trimming left V 0 bases short and J 8 bases short, with 11 bases between. The length of the CDR3 is 14 residues. The CDR3 reads CASSLAGRRDEQFF. The CDR3 region has the DNA TGTGCCAGCAGCTTAGCCGGAAGGAGGGATGAGCAGTTCTTC.

The rearrangement joins TRBV27 to TRBJ2-5, with 10 nucleotides matching TRBD1. The J call may be faulty, since TRBJ2-7 better matches the DNA end. The CDR3 runs 15 residues. In germline, CDR1 is MNHEY, CDR2 SMNVEV (reference sequence). DNA for the CDR3: TGTGCCAGCAGTTTCGTGACAGGGGGCTACTACGAGCAGTACTTC. Its translation: CASSFVTGGYYEQYF.

DNA for the CDR3: TGTGCCAGCACGGGACAGGGGCGGTACGAGCAGTACTTC. Translated: CASTGQGRYEQYF. The chain combines TRBV28 with TRBJ2-7; 10 bases align to TRBD1. The CDR3 length is 13 residues. Unmatched junction bases numbered 4, after V lost 7 bases and J lost 4 bases. Germline V gene sequence: CDR1 MDHEN, CDR2 SYDVKM.

This chain uses TRBV29-1 with TRBJ2-4; TRBD2 matches at 8 bases. The CDR3 extends over 17 amino acids. Trimming at V came to 3 bases and at J to 2 bases, leaving 12 bases not matched to a gene. Germline CDR1 is SQVTM and CDR2 is ANQGSEA. CDR3 amino acids: CSVEGGEERGPKNIQYF. The CDR3 DNA sequence: TGCAGCGTTGAGGGGGGGGAAGAGCGGGGGCCCAAAAACATTCAGTACTTC.

V and J are TRBV5-5 and TRBJ2-2, with 10 bases matching TRBD2. J was trimmed by 5 bases and V by 3 bases; bases with no gene match: 7. This CDR3 has 16 residues. Germline V gene sequence: CDR1 SGHKS, CDR2 YYEKEE (reference sequence). The CDR3 DNA reads as TGTGCCAGCAGCTCCGGGACTAGCGTTTATACCGGGGAGCTGTTTTTT. Residues: CASSSGTSVYTGELFF.

The chain has TRBV12-5 and TRBJ2-3; a possible D gene is TRBD2 (6 bases). This CDR3 spans 15 amino acids. Germline-derived CDR1 and CDR2 are LGHNT and FRNRAP. Trimming pared 4 bases from V and 5 bases from J, leaving 16 bases between. CDR3 protein: CASGSGDREGDTQYF. The CDR3 nucleotides are TGTGCTAGTGGTTCGGGGGACCGTGAAGGAGATACGCAGTATTTT.

Notes on this clone: Other DNA sequences of this sample code for an identical CDR3. This sequence joins TRBV6-5 and TRBJ1-4, with unresolved D. Between the trimmed V and J ends, which lost 0 bases and 0 bases, there was a span of 5 bases. The CDR3 runs to 15 residues. Germline V gives CDR1 MNHEY, CDR2 SVGAGI. The CDR3 spells CASSYSGATNEKLFF. DNA for the CDR3: TGTGCCAGCAGTTACTCGGGCGCAACTAATGAAAAACTGTTTTTT.

This sequence joins TRBV2 and TRBJ1-2; 10 bases agree with TRBD1. Trimming at V came to 7 bases and at J to 8 bases, leaving 13 bases not matched to a gene. Germline CDR1 is SNHLY and CDR2 is FYNNEI. The CDR3 loop spans 15 amino acids. The CDR3 here is CASINSAGTGEGYTF. CDR3 DNA sequence: TGTGCCAGCATAAACAGTGCGGGGACAGGGGAAGGCTACACCTTC.

The chain employs TRBV5-1 and TRBJ1-3; TRBD1 might be the D (5 bases). The germline gives CDR1 SGHRS, CDR2 YFSETQ. Trimming removed 9 bases at V and 2 bases at J, with 9 bases between. The CDR3 runs 12 residues. The CDR3 loop reads CATQGPGNTIYF. The CDR3 nucleotides read TGCGCCACTCAGGGTCCTGGAAACACCATATATTTT.

The table lists this clone with a count of one. It is unclear where the CDR3 begins or ends on the DNA, so no DNA is shown, and the CDR3 is as TCRdb lists it. CDR3 region: CASSFAHGTFF. The chain recombines TRBV28 with TRBJ1-1. The CDR3 has 11 amino acids, counting both end residues. Germline assignment: CDR1 MDHEN and CDR2 SYDVKM.

The V and J genes are TRBV5-1 and TRBJ2-1; 9 nucleotides match TRBD1. V trimming: 0 bases; J trimming: 6 bases; junction bases outside the gene matches: 7. CDR1 is SGHRS, CDR2 YFSETQ, per germline. The CDR3 sequence is 16 residues long. The CDR3 protein is CASSLVGTGPFNEQFF. The CDR3 nucleotides read TGCGCCAGCAGCTTGGTTGGGACAGGGCCCTTCAATGAGCAGTTCTTC.

V is TRBV6-1 and J is TRBJ1-2; D may be TRBD1 (5 bases). The V gene lost 7 bases and the J gene lost 7 bases, with 13 bases spanning the gap. Germline CDR1 and CDR2: MNHNS and SASEGT. The CDR3 consists of 12 residues. Here the CDR3 DNA reads TGTGCCAGCAAACCAGGGCGGAGTGGCTACACCTTC. It encodes CASKPGRSGYTF.

The sample holds a few counts of this clone. This rearrangement joins TRBV4-1 to TRBJ2-7, with 8 bases lining up with TRBD1. V lost 5 bases and J lost 7; bases outside the gene matches: 13. This CDR3 region has 15 residues. CDR1 MGHRA and CDR2 YSYEKL come from the germline V gene. CDR3 amino acids: CASSTNPDREEEQYF. CDR3 nucleotides: TGCGCCAGCAGCACCAATCCGGACAGGGAGGAAGAGCAGTACTTC.

The CDR3 loop is CASGLDRSSYNEQFF. In DNA form, the CDR3 reads TGTGCTAGTGGTTTGGACAGGAGCTCCTACAATGAGCAGTTCTTC. The chain has TRBV12-5 and TRBJ2-1; perhaps TRBD1 as D (5 bases). The germline V and J ends were trimmed by 1 base and 0 bases, with 7 bases remaining between them. The CDR3 spans 15 residues. Germline CDR1 and CDR2: LGHNT and FRNRAP.

This chain uses TRBV6-1 with TRBJ2-7, with TRBD2 matching over 7 bases. V lost 8 bases, J lost 0 bases, and 4 bases stayed unmatched. Germline assignment: CDR1 MNHNS and CDR2 SASEGT. This CDR3 has 13 residues. The CDR3 sequence: CASSSGPSYEQYF. In DNA, the CDR3 is TGTGCCAGCTCTAGCGGCCCCTCCTACGAGCAGTACTTC.

The chain employs TRBV4-3 and TRBJ2-7; 7 bases are shared with TRBD1. Germline lookup yields CDR1 LGHNA and CDR2 YSLEER. V trimming: 0 bases; J trimming: 3 bases; junction bases outside the gene matches: 2. The CDR3 covers 14 residues. CDR3 in amino acids: CASSQDGTDYEQYF. CDR3 in DNA: TGCGCCAGCAGCCAAGATGGGACAGACTACGAGCAGTACTTC.